This T cell receptor beta chain emerged from a study of a mutant IDH1 vaccine in newly diagnosed glioma. Trimming shortened V by 10 bases and J by 2 bases, and 9 bases separated the two germline ends. This CDR3 region has 12 residues. Germline V lookup: CDR1 LNHDA, CDR2 SQIVND (reference sequence). Clones were read by immunoSEQ multiplex PCR, and TCRdb kept only the in-frame ones, dropping some. Of approximately 41,000 clones in the sample, 80% to 90% were seen once. Regarding this clone: Antigen: not known.

The time point was: week 35, safety follow-up. In the vaccine, a single dose held 300 ug of the mutant IDH1 20-mer peptide, along with topical imiquimod. The chain couples TRBV19 to TRBJ1-3; maybe TRBD1 (5 bases). This sample comprised PBMCs, obtained from a glioma patient whose treatment included an IDH1 peptide vaccine. This clonotype originated in a man aged 35 to 55 with glioma. CDR3 sequence: CATGVAGNTIYF. In DNA, the CDR3 is TGTGCCACGGGGGTCGCTGGAAACACCATATATTTT.